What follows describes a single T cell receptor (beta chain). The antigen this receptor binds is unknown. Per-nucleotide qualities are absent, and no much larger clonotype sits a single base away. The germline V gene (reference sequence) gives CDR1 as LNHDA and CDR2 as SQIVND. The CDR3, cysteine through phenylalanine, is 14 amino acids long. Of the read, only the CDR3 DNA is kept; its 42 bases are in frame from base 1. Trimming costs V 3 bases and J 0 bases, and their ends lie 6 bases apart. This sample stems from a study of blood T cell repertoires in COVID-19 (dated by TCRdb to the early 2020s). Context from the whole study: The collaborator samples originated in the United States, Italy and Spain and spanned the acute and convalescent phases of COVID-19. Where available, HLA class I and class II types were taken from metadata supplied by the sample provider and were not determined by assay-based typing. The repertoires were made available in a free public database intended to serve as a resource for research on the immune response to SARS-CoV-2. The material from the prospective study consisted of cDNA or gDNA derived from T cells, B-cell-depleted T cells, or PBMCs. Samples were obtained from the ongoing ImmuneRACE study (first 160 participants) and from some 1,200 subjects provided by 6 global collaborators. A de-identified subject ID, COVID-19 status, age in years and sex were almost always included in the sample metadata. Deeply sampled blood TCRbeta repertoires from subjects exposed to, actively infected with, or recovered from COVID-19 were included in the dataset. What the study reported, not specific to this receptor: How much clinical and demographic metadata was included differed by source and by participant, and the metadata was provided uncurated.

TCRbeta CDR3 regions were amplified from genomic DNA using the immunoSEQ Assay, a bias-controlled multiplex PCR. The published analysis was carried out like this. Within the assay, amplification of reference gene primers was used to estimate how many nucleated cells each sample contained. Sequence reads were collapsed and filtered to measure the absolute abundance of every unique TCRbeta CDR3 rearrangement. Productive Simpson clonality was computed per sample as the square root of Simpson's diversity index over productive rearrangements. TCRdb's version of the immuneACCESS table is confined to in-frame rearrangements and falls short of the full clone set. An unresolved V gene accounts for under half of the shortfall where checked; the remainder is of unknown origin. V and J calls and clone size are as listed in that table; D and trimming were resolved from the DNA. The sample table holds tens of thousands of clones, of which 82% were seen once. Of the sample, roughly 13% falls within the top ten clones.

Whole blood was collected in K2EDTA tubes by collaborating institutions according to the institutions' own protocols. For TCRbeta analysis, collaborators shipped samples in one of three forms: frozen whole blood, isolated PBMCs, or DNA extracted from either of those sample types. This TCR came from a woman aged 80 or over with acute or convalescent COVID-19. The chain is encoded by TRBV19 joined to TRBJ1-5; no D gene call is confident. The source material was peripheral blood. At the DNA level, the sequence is TGTGCCAGTAGTATCGTATTTAGCAATCAGCCCCAGCATTTT. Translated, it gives CASSIVFSNQPQHF.